This entry lists 5 T cell receptor beta chains sequenced from one sample in a study of monozygotic twins with inflammatory bowel disease. TCRdb re-called the 5' RACE reads and catalogs CDR3 proteins one per entry, DNA excluded. The listing records 350,000 to 400,000 distinct CDR3 sequences. The sample was blood. The source is a human donor with ulcerative colitis or Crohn's disease, or a healthy co-twin of an affected twin (not recorded which).

The chain has TRBV9 and TRBJ2-1; the D call of TRBD1 rests on TCRdb alone, since no DNA is present to check it. This CDR3 comprises 15 residues. Germline CDR1 is SGDLS and CDR2 is YYNGEE. The CDR3 loop is CASSETGLFYNEQFF.

The rearrangement links TRBV7-3 to TRBJ2-2; TCRdb returns TRBD1, unconfirmable since there is no DNA. Germline lookup yields CDR1 SGHTA and CDR2 FQGTGA. This CDR3 contains 16 residues. The chain's CDR3 is CASSPGGAGGTGELFF.

V and J are TRBV20-1 and TRBJ2-3; with no DNA, the TCRdb D assignment of TRBD2 cannot be verified. The CDR3 runs 16 residues. Germline V lookup: CDR1 DFQATT, CDR2 SNEGSKA (reference sequence). The CDR3 spells CSAKGGTSLLTDTQYF.

V usage is TRBV4-3 and J usage is TRBJ1-2; TCRdb reports TRBD1, a call that lacks DNA to check it against. The CDR3 consists of 15 residues. The germline V gene has CDR1 LGHNA and CDR2 YSLEER. CDR3 region: CASSQERGVMHGYTF.

The chain has TRBV11-1 and TRBJ2-7; TCRdb calls TRBD1, which cannot be checked without DNA. The CDR3 runs 19 residues. CDR1 is SGHAT and CDR2 is FQDESV in the germline V gene (reference sequence). The CDR3 sequence is CASSPRRALDGQLPYEQYF. The full variable domain, with the rest looked up from reference TRBV11-1 and TRBJ2-7, is EAEVAQSPRYKITEKSQAVAFWCDPISGHATLYWYRQILGQGPELLVQFQDESVVDDSQLPKDRFSAERLKGVDSTLKIQPAELGDSAMYLCASSPRRALDGQLPYEQYFGPGTRLTVT.